One sample yielded the 3 T cell receptor beta chains listed below, sequenced in a study of OX40 agonist ivuxolimab in advanced cancers. Libraries were built with the immunoSEQ multiplex PCR assay. TCRdb retrieved this table from immuneACCESS and kept in-frame rearrangements only. Not all clones are present; in checked studies, unresolved V genes account for under half, and no reason is known for the remainder. Present in this sample are under 80,000 clones, approximately 85% of which were seen just once. The ten largest account for about 4% of the sample. The sequencing used CD4+ or CD8+ T cells sorted from blood, collected in a trial of the OX40 agonist ivuxolimab. Source of these receptors: an adult with an advanced solid tumor such as melanoma, head and neck, liver or kidney cancer.

The V gene is TRBV5-1, the J gene TRBJ2-2; D not certain. V lost 0 bases and J 4 bases, leaving 7 bases between the germline ends. Germline V gene sequence: CDR1 SGHRS, CDR2 YFSETQ. The CDR3 is 14 amino acids. The DNA of the CDR3 is TGCGCCAGCAGCTTGGACACTATCACCGGGGAGCTGTTTTTT. Translated, it gives CASSLDTITGELFF.

The genes are TRBV9 and TRBJ2-1; D not resolved. This CDR3 contains 15 residues. The V gene lost 0 bases and the J gene lost 9 bases, with 16 bases spanning the gap. Germline V gene lookup returns CDR1 SGDLS and CDR2 YYNGEE. CDR3 sequence: CASSVEAGLLVEQFF. CDR3 nucleotides: TGTGCCAGCAGCGTAGAAGCCGGGTTATTAGTTGAGCAGTTCTTC.

The V gene is TRBV10-1, the J gene TRBJ2-7; D gene uncertain. V shed 6 bases and J shed 8 bases, with 17 bases lying between them. There are 13 residues in the CDR3. Germline V gene lookup returns CDR1 WNHNN and CDR2 SYGVQD (reference sequence). CDR3 residues: CASRDRSGGKQYF. The CDR3 region has the DNA TGCGCCAGCAGGGACCGCTCCGGTGGAAAGCAGTACTTC.